The subject of this entry is one T cell receptor (beta chain). The target antigen is unknown. V was clipped by 4 bases and J by 3 bases, with 15 bases between them. CDR3 size: 15 residues. Germline CDR1 and CDR2: MNHEY and SVGAGI. Generated by immunoSEQ multiplex PCR, the TCRdb table keeps only in-frame clones and is missing some. The repertoire has fewer than 80,000 clones, roughly 85% of them found once; the top ten carry more than 0.6%. Patients were excluded for autoimmune disease history or systemic immunosuppression. The data derive from a study of OX40 agonist ivuxolimab in advanced cancers. Study context: The study enrolled dose-escalation patients with hepatocellular carcinoma, melanoma, renal cell or head and neck cancer. General study points: With doses of 0.1 to 3.0 mg/kg, CD4+ and CD8+ blood T cells had undergone clonal expansion by week 6. The expanded peripheral T cells' antigen specificity was not determined.

Specimen: CD4+ or CD8+ T cells sorted from blood, collected in a trial of the OX40 agonist ivuxolimab. The TCR comes from an adult with an advanced solid tumor such as melanoma, head and neck, liver or kidney cancer. The V and J genes are TRBV6-5 and TRBJ1-1; D may be TRBD1 (5 bases). CDR3 DNA sequence: TGTGCCAGCAGTTCCCCACAGAAAGGGGACACTGAAGCTTTCTTT. It translates to CASSSPQKGDTEAFF.